The 4 T cell receptor beta chains below were found in one sample sequenced in a study of T cell changes during pregnancy in multiple sclerosis. Sequenced by immunoSEQ multiplex PCR; TCRdb stores in-frame clones only, minus some. The repertoire includes some 95,000 clones, 85% to 95% of them detected once, and 2% to 3% sits in the top ten. Sequencing was performed on peripheral blood, taken in the first trimester of pregnancy. These receptors were collected from a female donor with multiple sclerosis, enrolled in a pregnancy study.

The V call is TRBV11-2, the J call TRBJ1-3, with 8 bases identical to TRBD1. This CDR3 region has 17 residues. V lost 2 bases, J lost 0 bases, and 6 bases stayed unmatched. Looked up from germline, CDR1 is SGHAT and CDR2 is FQNNGV. In DNA, the CDR3 is TGTGCCAGCAGCTTATTTGCAGGACAGGGCTCTGGAAACACCATATATTTT. The encoded protein is CASSLFAGQGSGNTIYF.

The chain carries TRBV19 and TRBJ1-5, with a weak D call TRBD1 (5 bases). Looked up from germline, CDR1 is LNHDA and CDR2 is SQIVND (reference sequence). This CDR3 contains 15 residues. The V end was cut by 2 bases, the J end by 6 bases, with 14 bases between. The CDR3 DNA sequence: TGTGCCAGTAGTATATTTCGGGGGAGCCCTCAGCCCCAGCATTTT. It translates to CASSIFRGSPQPQHF.

This clone appeared once. This chain joins TRBV7-3 and TRBJ1-4; no reliable D call. CDR3 length: 13 residues. V lost 1 base to trimming and J lost 8 bases, with 8 bases between them. CDR1 is SGHTA and CDR2 is FQGTGA in the germline V gene. CDR3: CASSLRRGEKLFF. CDR3 DNA sequence: TGTGCCAGCAGCTTAAGACGGGGAGAAAAACTGTTTTTT. The full variable domain, rest sourced from reference TRBV7-3 and TRBJ1-4, is GAGVSQTPSNKVTEKGKYVELRCDPISGHTALYWYRQSLGQGPEFLIYFQGTGAADDSGLPNDRFFAVRPEGSVSTLKIQRTERGDSAVYLCASSLRRGEKLFFGSGTQLSVL.

Points on this clone: An end of the junction does not agree with germline; a read error may underlie this. The chain carries TRBV7-7 and TRBJ2-1; 8 nucleotides agree with TRBD2. The CDR3 extends over 15 amino acids. Per germline, CDR1 SSHAT and CDR2 FNYEAQ (reference sequence). CDR3 coding DNA: TGTGCTAGCAGCTTTCGGGAGGGCCCCAGCAATGAGCAGTTCTTC. Translation: CASSFREGPSNEQFF.